The rows below give T cell receptor beta chains drawn from one sample of a study of T cell repertoires in cytomegalovirus infection. MiXCR, applied by TCRdb to the reads, yields one record per CDR3 protein. The data contain roughly 760,000 distinct CDR3 sequences, 35% of them singletons. The source material was PBMCs. The receptors were gathered from a human donor in good health (CMV status not recorded). Some clones in this sample may be carry-over from other donors' samples. Each CDR3 is given with its conserved first and last residue. Each record gives: V gene, D gene, clone size, J gene, CDR3 protein, CDR3 DNA. The D gene is left open where the match is weak. Size is stated for part of the rows, as once, few or many counts, or as a class when the clone is expanded.

V gene: TRBV12-3/TRBV12-4; D gene: TRBD2; clone size: -; J gene: TRBJ2-7; CDR3 protein: CASSLGLRERRYF; CDR3 DNA: TGTGCCAGCAGTTTAGGTCTGCGGGAGAGGCGGTACTTC
V gene: TRBV28; D gene: TRBD1; clone size: -; J gene: TRBJ2-7; CDR3 protein: CASGPGGIYEQYF; CDR3 DNA: TGTGCCAGCGGACCAGGGGGCATCTACGAGCAGTACTTC
V gene: TRBV11-2; D gene: -; clone size: few; J gene: TRBJ1-1; CDR3 protein: CASSLERGAEAFF; CDR3 DNA: TGTGCCAGCAGCTTAGAGAGAGGAGCTGAAGCTTTCTTT
V gene: TRBV7-2; D gene: -; clone size: many; J gene: TRBJ2-7; CDR3 protein: CASSLADSYYEQYF; CDR3 DNA: TGTGCCAGCAGCTTAGCGGACAGCTACTACGAGCAGTACTTC
V gene: TRBV7-3; D gene: TRBD1; clone size: -; J gene: TRBJ2-3; CDR3 protein: CASSPTTGGGTDTQYF; CDR3 DNA: TGTGCCAGCAGCCCGACGACAGGGGGAGGTACAGATACGCAGTATTTT
V gene: TRBV2; D gene: TRBD1; clone size: many; J gene: TRBJ1-6; CDR3 protein: CASSLGTGLNSPLHF; CDR3 DNA: TGTGCCAGCAGTTTGGGGACAGGGCTAAATTCACCCCTCCACTTT
V gene: TRBV12-3/TRBV12-4; D gene: -; clone size: -; J gene: TRBJ1-6; CDR3 protein: CASSHRVGGLNSPLHF; CDR3 DNA: TGTGCCAGCAGTCACCGGGTCGGAGGGTTAAATTCACCCCTCCACTTT
V gene: TRBV12-3/TRBV12-4; D gene: -; clone size: -; J gene: TRBJ1-1; CDR3 protein: CASSLTGWNTEAFF; CDR3 DNA: TGTGCCAGCAGTTTAACAGGGTGGAACACTGAAGCTTTCTTT
V gene: TRBV19; D gene: -; clone size: few; J gene: TRBJ1-5; CDR3 protein: CASSIYDQPQHF; CDR3 DNA: TGTGCCAGTAGTATTTACGATCAGCCCCAGCATTTT
V gene: TRBV25-1; D gene: TRBD1; clone size: -; J gene: TRBJ1-2; CDR3 protein: CASSVFDRGVYGYTF; CDR3 DNA: TGTGCCAGCAGTGTTTTTGACAGGGGCGTCTATGGCTACACCTTC
V gene: TRBV28; D gene: -; clone size: few; J gene: TRBJ1-2; CDR3 protein: CASSPPPLLGYTF; CDR3 DNA: TGTGCCAGCAGTCCCCCCCCCCTCTTGGGCTACACCTTC
V gene: TRBV5-1; D gene: -; clone size: few; J gene: TRBJ2-5; CDR3 protein: CASSAPQGSETQYF; CDR3 DNA: TGCGCCAGCAGCGCGCCGCAGGGTTCGGAGACCCAGTACTTC
V gene: TRBV7-8; D gene: -; clone size: few; J gene: TRBJ2-5; CDR3 protein: CASSLDKSQETQYF; CDR3 DNA: TGTGCCAGCAGCTTAGACAAATCTCAAGAGACCCAGTACTTC
V gene: TRBV5-1; D gene: -; clone size: -; J gene: TRBJ2-7; CDR3 protein: CASSLATIPHEQYF; CDR3 DNA: TGCGCCAGCAGCTTGGCTACTATCCCCCACGAGCAGTACTTC
V gene: TRBV5-4; D gene: TRBD2; clone size: -; J gene: TRBJ2-2; CDR3 protein: CASSEGTSGRTGELFF; CDR3 DNA: TGTGCCAGCAGCGAGGGGACTAGCGGGAGGACCGGGGAGCTGTTTTTT
V gene: TRBV7-9; D gene: -; clone size: -; J gene: TRBJ1-5; CDR3 protein: CASSETREPQHF; CDR3 DNA: TGTGCCAGCAGCGAGACGCGGGAGCCCCAGCATTTT
V gene: TRBV29-1; D gene: -; clone size: -; J gene: TRBJ2-1; CDR3 protein: CSILGSAEQFF; CDR3 DNA: TGCAGCATCTTGGGTTCCGCGGAGCAGTTCTTC
V gene: TRBV7-4; D gene: TRBD2; clone size: many; J gene: TRBJ2-5; CDR3 protein: CASSHPAGGELQETQYF; CDR3 DNA: TGTGCCAGCAGCCACCCTGCGGGGGGGGAGCTCCAAGAGACCCAGTACTTC
V gene: TRBV6-2/TRBV6-3; D gene: -; clone size: -; J gene: TRBJ2-1; CDR3 protein: CASSSGVKFF; CDR3 DNA: TGTGCCAGCAGCTCCGGCGTGAAGTTCTTC
V gene: TRBV4-2; D gene: TRBD2; clone size: -; J gene: TRBJ2-4; CDR3 protein: CASSQEGLAENIQYF; CDR3 DNA: TGTGCCAGCAGCCAAGAAGGGCTAGCGGAAAACATTCAGTACTTC
V gene: TRBV20-1; D gene: -; clone size: once; J gene: TRBJ2-1; CDR3 protein: CSARERWVTYNEQFF; CDR3 DNA: TGCAGTGCTAGAGAACGGTGGGTCACCTACAATGAGCAGTTCTTC
V gene: TRBV20-1; D gene: -; clone size: -; J gene: TRBJ2-7; CDR3 protein: CSARDFRALSYEQYF; CDR3 DNA: TGCAGTGCTAGAGATTTCAGAGCGCTATCCTACGAGCAGTACTTC
V gene: TRBV2; D gene: -; clone size: -; J gene: TRBJ2-7; CDR3 protein: CASSEARGLEQYF; CDR3 DNA: TGTGCCAGCAGTGAAGCCCGGGGACTCGAGCAGTACTTC
V gene: TRBV5-1; D gene: -; clone size: -; J gene: TRBJ1-1; CDR3 protein: CASSSGQLGVRGLLLNTEAFF; CDR3 DNA: TGCGCCAGCAGCTCGGGGCAGCTCGGGGTCAGGGGCCTTCTGCTGAACACTGAAGCTTTCTTT
V gene: TRBV7-8; D gene: TRBD2; clone size: -; J gene: TRBJ2-7; CDR3 protein: CASSLVSGGMVSEQYF; CDR3 DNA: TGTGCCAGCAGCTTAGTCAGCGGGGGCATGGTCTCCGAGCAGTACTTC
V gene: TRBV12-3/TRBV12-4; D gene: TRBD2; clone size: -; J gene: TRBJ2-3; CDR3 protein: CVSSWGGPVRREDTQYF; CDR3 DNA: TGTGTCAGCAGTTGGGGGGGACCGGTGAGGCGTGAGGATACGCAGTATTTT
V gene: TRBV28; D gene: TRBD1; clone size: -; J gene: TRBJ1-2; CDR3 protein: CAIPRGGGNGYTF; CDR3 DNA: TGTGCCATCCCCAGGGGGGGAGGCAATGGCTACACCTTC
V gene: TRBV7-2; D gene: TRBD1; clone size: many; J gene: TRBJ2-2; CDR3 protein: CASSLGDRVYTGELFF; CDR3 DNA: TGTGCCAGCAGCTTAGGAGACAGGGTCTACACCGGGGAGCTGTTTTTT
V gene: TRBV30; D gene: -; clone size: -; J gene: TRBJ2-4; CDR3 protein: CAGRGTPDKNIQYF; CDR3 DNA: TGTGCCGGCCGAGGGACACCGGATAAAAACATTCAGTACTTC
V gene: TRBV6-8; D gene: TRBD1; clone size: -; J gene: TRBJ2-5; CDR3 protein: CATGQGETQYF; CDR3 DNA: TGTGCCACCGGACAGGGGGAGACCCAGTACTTC
V gene: TRBV6-1; D gene: -; clone size: -; J gene: TRBJ1-1; CDR3 protein: CASSDFRTPTNTEAFF; CDR3 DNA: TGTGCCAGCAGTGATTTTAGGACCCCGACAAACACTGAAGCTTTCTTT
V gene: TRBV12-3/TRBV12-4; D gene: TRBD1; clone size: few; J gene: TRBJ2-3; CDR3 protein: CASSFGQGASTQYF; CDR3 DNA: TGTGCCAGCAGTTTCGGACAGGGGGCTAGTACGCAGTATTTT
V gene: TRBV7-2; D gene: TRBD2; clone size: many; J gene: TRBJ2-5; CDR3 protein: CASSLRGPVAGVGETQYF; CDR3 DNA: TGTGCCAGCAGCTTAAGGGGCCCCGTAGCGGGAGTTGGTGAGACCCAGTACTTC
V gene: TRBV29-1; D gene: -; clone size: few; J gene: TRBJ1-1; CDR3 protein: CSVGSAGTSTEAFF; CDR3 DNA: TGCAGCGTGGGGTCGGCAGGAACGAGCACTGAAGCTTTCTTT
V gene: TRBV11-2; D gene: TRBD2; clone size: many; J gene: TRBJ2-3; CDR3 protein: CASSSTSGGALDTQYF; CDR3 DNA: TGTGCCAGCAGCTCAACTAGCGGGGGGGCGTTAGATACGCAGTATTTT
V gene: TRBV11-2; D gene: TRBD2; clone size: -; J gene: TRBJ2-7; CDR3 protein: CASSPAASGGGVHEQYF; CDR3 DNA: TGTGCCAGCAGTCCGGCCGCTAGCGGAGGAGGGGTCCACGAGCAGTACTTC
V gene: TRBV7-9; D gene: -; clone size: -; J gene: TRBJ2-6; CDR3 protein: CASSLAAGNSGANVLTF; CDR3 DNA: TGTGCCAGCAGCTTAGCTGCAGGGAACTCTGGGGCCAACGTCCTGACTTTC
V gene: TRBV11-1; D gene: -; clone size: few; J gene: TRBJ2-1; CDR3 protein: CASSWQGGGDEQFF; CDR3 DNA: TGTGCCAGCAGCTGGCAGGGTGGAGGGGATGAGCAGTTCTTC
V gene: TRBV28; D gene: -; clone size: once; J gene: TRBJ1-2; CDR3 protein: CASSFRYVYTF; CDR3 DNA: TGTGCCAGCAGTTTTCGCTATGTCTACACCTTC
V gene: TRBV27; D gene: -; clone size: -; J gene: TRBJ1-5; CDR3 protein: CASSLSGRGQPQHF; CDR3 DNA: TGTGCCAGCAGTTTATCGGGCAGGGGCCAGCCCCAGCATTTT
V gene: TRBV27; D gene: -; clone size: few; J gene: TRBJ1-2; CDR3 protein: CASSLQGSNYGYTF; CDR3 DNA: TGTGCCAGCAGTTTACAGGGATCTAACTATGGCTACACCTTC
V gene: TRBV7-1; D gene: -; clone size: -; J gene: TRBJ1-1; CDR3 protein: CASTLPGGMNTEAFF; CDR3 DNA: TGTGCCAGCACCCTCCCGGGGGGCATGAACACTGAAGCTTTCTTT
V gene: TRBV25-1; D gene: TRBD1; clone size: -; J gene: TRBJ2-1; CDR3 protein: CASSEYSGQGVNVQFF; CDR3 DNA: TGTGCCAGCAGTGAATATTCAGGACAGGGTGTAAATGTGCAGTTCTTC
V gene: TRBV7-2; D gene: -; clone size: many; J gene: TRBJ2-4; CDR3 protein: CASSLGGLAKNIQYF; CDR3 DNA: TGTGCCAGCAGCTTAGGCGGGCTAGCCAAAAACATTCAGTACTTC
V gene: TRBV20-1; D gene: -; clone size: few; J gene: TRBJ2-1; CDR3 protein: CSARSTGLPYNEQFF; CDR3 DNA: TGCAGTGCTAGGTCGACGGGACTTCCCTACAATGAGCAGTTCTTC
V gene: TRBV28; D gene: -; clone size: few; J gene: TRBJ1-6; CDR3 protein: CASSLYFRSYNSPLHF; CDR3 DNA: TGTGCCAGCAGTTTATATTTTCGCTCCTATAATTCACCCCTCCACTTT